This T cell receptor (beta chain) was captured in a study of T cells of healthy individuals. From the 5' RACE reads, TCRdb called clonotypes with MiXCR, one entry per CDR3 protein. The sample comprises 53,000 or so distinct CDR3 sequences, roughly 15% of which are singletons, and roughly a sixth rests with the top ten. Per germline, CDR1 MGHDK and CDR2 SYGVNS. This CDR3 spans 17 amino acids. V lost 0 bases and J lost 10; bases outside the gene matches: 14. This clonotype was counted between two and nine times. The clonotype comes from a human donor in good health. The chain couples TRBV25-1 to TRBJ2-1; 8 bases fit TRBD2. In nucleotides, the CDR3 is TGTGCCAGCAGTGAATATCGGGGCGGGGGGCCGCGGGAGGAGCAGTTCTTC. Amino acids: CASSEYRGGGPREEQFF.